This T cell receptor (beta chain) was sequenced for a study of shared clonotypes between healthy human individuals. The overall study: Per donor, CD8 memory used one plate, CD8 naive used two, CD4 memory used three and CD4 naive used three. Points from the study as a whole: Generation probabilities of non-shared clonotypes were lower (relative to those shared by all four donors). There were few donors, and this limited the genetic and exposure-history diversity represented.

The V and J ends lost 4 bases and 5 bases respectively, with 15 bases between them. The CDR3 loop spans 14 amino acids. Germline values: CDR1 SGHRS, CDR2 YFSETQ. Each subset's genomic DNA was split evenly across several immunoSEQ plates. Some clones are missing from TCRdb's copy, which holds only in-frame ones; the method was immunoSEQ multiplex PCR. The profile shows about 1 million clones, 75% of them singletons. Note on this clone: Its antigen remains unidentified.

Sequencing was done on a sample of memory CD4+ T cells sorted from blood. Subset here: CD45RA-negative fraction. This chain joins TRBV5-1 and TRBJ1-1; D is ambiguous. The receptor was isolated from a man between 18 and 29 years old in good health. The DNA of the CDR3 is TGCGCCAGCAGCCCCTTACCCCTGAGGACTGAAGCTTTCTTT. Translation gives CASSPLPLRTEAFF.